The next 20 T cell receptor beta chains were all read from a single sample in a study of shared clonotypes between healthy human individuals. Repertoires were generated with immunoSEQ multiplex PCR, while TCRdb's copy carries only in-frame clones and drops some. The profile shows around 1.1 million clones, about 84% of them singletons. Sequencing was carried out using memory CD4+ T cells from PBMCs. The sample's subset: CD45RA-negative fraction. Receptors were obtained from a young man in good health. Some clones in this sample may be carry-over from other donors' samples.

This clone has a count of ten or more. The chain links TRBV19 to TRBJ2-7; possibly TRBD2 for D (6 bases). The germline V gene encodes CDR1 LNHDA and CDR2 SQIVND (reference sequence). Trimming stripped 3 bases from V and 6 bases from J, with 12 bases between. This CDR3 has 13 residues. CDR3 residues: CASSIERRAEQYF. In nucleotides, the CDR3 is TGTGCCAGTAGTATTGAGCGGAGGGCCGAGCAGTACTTC.

This clone appeared once. Other DNA sequences in this specimen translate into the identical CDR3. This rearrangement joins TRBV5-1 to TRBJ2-3; D unresolved. V gave up 5 bases and J gave up 4 bases, with 11 bases separating them. Per the germline V gene, CDR1 is SGHRS and CDR2 is YFSETQ. The CDR3 is made up of 13 amino acids. The CDR3, as DNA: TGCGCCAGCAGTCCGGGTTCCGCAGATACGCAGTATTTT. Translation: CASSPGSADTQYF.

The rearrangement links TRBV6-5 to TRBJ2-7; tentatively, D is TRBD1 (6 bases). CDR1 and CDR2 from the germline V gene are MNHEY and SVGAGI. Trimming shortened V by 0 bases and J by 4 bases, and 13 bases separated the two germline ends. The CDR3 has 15 residues. The CDR3 bases are TGTGCCAGCAGTTACTCGTGGGGACAATATTACGAGCAGTACTTC. Protein product: CASSYSWGQYYEQYF.

The chain carries TRBV5-1 and TRBJ2-5, with unresolved D. The CDR3 is 12 amino acids. The germline V gene has CDR1 SGHRS and CDR2 YFSETQ. The ends were cut back, 1 base at V and 3 bases at J, with 4 bases in the middle. CDR3 residues: CASSLIKETQYF. The CDR3 DNA follows: TGCGCCAGCAGCTTGATCAAAGAGACCCAGTACTTC.

The chain couples TRBV28 to TRBJ1-4, with 8 bases lining up with TRBD1. The germline gives CDR1 MDHEN, CDR2 SYDVKM. The CDR3 consists of 15 residues. Germline trimming cut 5 bases from V and 3 bases from J; bases unmatched to any gene: 5. CDR3 DNA: TGTGCCAGCAGTCTTGACAGGGGTGCTAATGAAAAACTGTTTTTT. This sequence encodes CASSLDRGANEKLFF.

The gene calls are TRBV10-2 and TRBJ1-5, with D maybe TRBD1 (6 bases). CDR1 and CDR2 from the germline V gene are WSHSY and SAAADI. V was trimmed by 8 bases and J by 7 bases, leaving 15 bases between them. The CDR3 runs 13 residues. Here the CDR3 DNA reads TGCGCCAGCGCTGGGGGGGCGGGACAGCCCCAGCATTTT. Amino acid sequence: CASAGGAGQPQHF.

The chain combines TRBV29-1 with TRBJ2-2; TRBD1 matches at 8 bases. The CDR3 covers 13 residues. Trimming took 7 bases from V and 6 from J; bases not matched to a gene: 7. Germline CDR1 SQVTM, CDR2 ANQGSEA. The CDR3 region has the DNA TGCAGCGCCGGACAGGGCAGGGCCGGGGAGCTGTTTTTT. Amino acids: CSAGQGRAGELFF.

This clone is a singleton in its sample. The V and J genes are TRBV28 and TRBJ1-1; D not certain. Germline loops: CDR1 MDHEN, CDR2 SYDVKM. Between the trimmed V and J ends, which lost 2 bases and 10 bases, there was a span of 11 bases. The CDR3 runs 12 residues. The CDR3 DNA is TGTGCCAGCAGTTTACTCCGAGGAAGAGCTTTCTTT. Encoded protein: CASSLLRGRAFF.

CDR3 region: CASSYPAEKLFF. The DNA of the CDR3 is TGTGCCAGCAGTTACCCAGCCGAAAAACTGTTTTTT. The V and J genes are TRBV6-6 and TRBJ1-4, with D hard to call. The ends were cut back, 2 bases at V and 8 bases at J, with 6 bases in the middle. The CDR3 has 12 amino acids. The germline CDR1 and CDR2 sequences are MNHNY and SVGAGI (reference sequence).

This chain links TRBV5-1 with TRBJ1-1, with D maybe TRBD1 (5 bases). This CDR3 has 15 residues. Germline CDR1 and CDR2: SGHRS and YFSETQ. V dropped 1 base and J dropped 4 bases, with 14 bases sitting between them. The chain's CDR3 is CASSLQGIGSTEAFF. The CDR3 DNA sequence: TGCGCCAGCAGCTTGCAGGGAATAGGTTCCACTGAAGCTTTCTTT.

The V gene is TRBV5-1, the J gene TRBJ1-4; D call uncertain. Germline V gene lookup returns CDR1 SGHRS and CDR2 YFSETQ. V lost 2 bases and J 0 bases, leaving 5 bases between the germline ends. The CDR3 totals 14 residues. The CDR3 bases are TGCGCCAGCAGCTTCTCAGCAACTAATGAAAAACTGTTTTTT. Translating gives CASSFSATNEKLFF. The full variable domain, with the rest looked up from reference TRBV5-1 and TRBJ1-4, is KAGVTQTPRYLIKTRGQQVTLSCSPISGHRSVSWYQQTPGQGLQFLFEYFSETQRNKGNFPGRFSGRQFSNSRSEMNVSTLELGDSALYLCASSFSATNEKLFFGSGTQLSVL.

This clone came up a few times. V is TRBV4-1 and J is TRBJ1-1, with 8 nucleotides matching TRBD1. With V trimmed by 4 bases and J by 1 base, 11 bases remained unmatched. The CDR3 runs to 17 residues. The germline V gene has CDR1 MGHRA and CDR2 YSYEKL. The DNA of the CDR3 is TGCGCCAGCAGCCCCATCAGGGGGCAACCTGGGAACACTGAAGCTTTCTTT. This gives the protein CASSPIRGQPGNTEAFF.

This clone was detected a few times. The V call is TRBV5-4, the J call TRBJ2-5, with D hard to call. Germline CDR1 and CDR2: SGHNT and YYREEE (reference sequence). V lost 2 bases to trimming and J lost 0 bases, with 5 bases between them. The CDR3 extends over 13 amino acids. The CDR3 spells CASSFTDQETQYF. DNA of the CDR3: TGTGCCAGCAGCTTTACAGACCAAGAGACCCAGTACTTC.

This clone came up many times. The sample contains more than one DNA sequence encoding this CDR3. The chain links TRBV7-9 to TRBJ2-5; 8 positions agree with TRBD2. The ends lost 5 bases at V and 7 bases at J; junction bases unmatched: 12. From germline, CDR1 is SEHNR and CDR2 FQNEAQ (reference sequence). The CDR3 is 15 residues long. The CDR3 here is CASSDRLASSGTQYF. CDR3 bases: TGTGCCAGCAGCGACCGACTAGCGTCCTCGGGGACCCAGTACTTC.

A remark on this clone: Relative to the germline gene, one junction end is altered; a read error may explain this. CDR3 region: CASSPTGTSHEQYF. The CDR3 region has the DNA TGTGCCAGCAGCCCCACCGGGACCTCCCACGAGCAGTACTTC. The chain uses TRBV7-3 and TRBJ2-7; the D gene could be TRBD1 or TRBD2 (5 bases each). The CDR3 extends over 14 amino acids. The germline V gene has CDR1 SGHTA and CDR2 FQGTGA.

The chain carries TRBV28 and TRBJ1-2; D is unclear. V shed 7 bases and J shed 5 bases, with 14 bases lying between them. The germline CDR1 and CDR2 sequences are MDHEN and SYDVKM. This CDR3 is 13 amino acids long. CDR3 region: CASTKTGIYGYTF. CDR3 DNA: TGTGCCAGCACCAAGACCGGGATTTATGGCTACACCTTC.

V gene TRBV11-2 combines with J gene TRBJ2-5; D ambiguous. V was trimmed by 6 bases and J by 2 bases, leaving 13 bases between them. CDR1 and CDR2 (germline): SGHAT, FQNNGV. The CDR3 loop spans 14 amino acids. DNA for the CDR3: TGTGCCAGCAGGCGTATTGGTCGACAAGAGACCCAGTACTTC. It translates to CASRRIGRQETQYF.

The chain uses TRBV5-1 and TRBJ2-7; 13 nucleotides agree with TRBD2. Per germline, CDR1 SGHRS and CDR2 YFSETQ. The CDR3 length is 14 residues. Trimming cost V 7 bases and J 3 bases; bases outside gene matches: 4. CDR3 sequence reads: CASRGTSGNYEQYF. Written as DNA, the CDR3 is TGCGCCAGCCGGGGGACTAGCGGGAACTACGAGCAGTACTTC. Supplemented by reference TRBV5-1 and TRBJ2-7, the full variable domain reads KAGVTQTPRYLIKTRGQQVTLSCSPISGHRSVSWYQQTPGQGLQFLFEYFSETQRNKGNFPGRFSGRQFSNSRSEMNVSTLELGDSALYLCASRGTSGNYEQYFGPGTRLTVT.

The rearrangement uses TRBV9 and TRBJ2-1, with 9 bases that match TRBD2. Germline-derived CDR1 and CDR2 are SGDLS and YYNGEE. The J segment lost 3 bases and the V segment lost 5 bases, leaving 3 bases of the junction unmatched. The CDR3 contains 14 residues. The CDR3 nucleotides read TGTGCCAGCAGTCTAGCGGGGAACTACAATGAGCAGTTCTTC. Translating it yields CASSLAGNYNEQFF. The whole variable domain, remainder taken from reference TRBV9 and TRBJ2-1, is DSGVTQTPKHLITATGQRVTLRCSPRSGDLSVYWYQQSLDQGLQFLIQYYNGEERAKGNILERFSAQQFPDLHSELNLSSLELGDSALYFCASSLAGNYNEQFFGPGTRLTVL.

The chain employs TRBV5-1 and TRBJ1-3; 10 nucleotides agree with TRBD1. The CDR3 loop spans 16 amino acids. Germline V gives CDR1 SGHRS, CDR2 YFSETQ. V trimming: 0 bases; J trimming: 4 bases; junction bases outside the gene matches: 4. CDR3 residues: CASSLAGTGEGNTIYF. CDR3 bases: TGCGCCAGCAGCTTGGCGGGGACAGGGGAAGGAAACACCATATATTTT.